The TCR beta chain under discussion was sequenced for a study of Ad26.COV2.S vaccination and SARS-CoV-2 variants. Turning to the study itself: Within the COV1001 Ad26.COV2.S trial arm, the donor was enrolled. Ad26.COV2.S shots went into the muscle once or twice, 56 days apart.

Assay: immunoSEQ multiplex PCR; the TCRdb copy retains only in-frame clones and omits some. The profile covers 380,000 or so clones, with around 89% appearing a single time and roughly 5% taken by the ten largest. Treatment indicated: roughly 20 received Ad26.COV2.S at low or high dose, single or two shots; about 5 received placebo; per-sample allocation not given. Day 63 following the first vaccine or placebo injection was when the samples were taken. Boston provided a donor who was an adult aged 18-55 years. Germline values: CDR1 SEHNR, CDR2 FQNEAQ (reference sequence). With 5 bases clipped from V and 5 bases from J, the junction kept 11 bases outside the gene matches. This CDR3 spans 16 amino acids.

The starting material was peripheral blood, obtained in a trial of Ad26.COV2.S vaccine versus placebo. The sequence was collected from a person between 18 and 65 years old who received the Ad26.COV2.S COVID-19 vaccine or a placebo. The chain has TRBV7-9 and TRBJ2-3; 9 bases match TRBD2. The CDR3 DNA follows: TGTGCCAGCAGCCGCCGTCTAGCGGGGTCTATAGATACGCAGTATTTT. Translation gives CASSRRLAGSIDTQYF.